These T cell receptor beta chains were read from a single sample in a study of blood T cells in healthy people across ages. TCRdb analysed the 5' RACE reads with MiXCR anew, one entry per CDR3 protein. The table shows about 670,000 distinct CDR3 sequences, with 35% to 50% occurring only once. The sample consisted of blood. The source is a man older than 75 in good health. CDR3s include the opening cysteine and the closing phenylalanine or tryptophan. D genes are given only for firm matches. Part of the rows lack a size; the others show once, few, many or a class for expanded clones.

D gene,J gene,V gene,clone size,CDR3 DNA,CDR3 protein
-,TRBJ2-3,TRBV12-3/TRBV12-4,-,TGTTCCAGCAGTTTCCTAAAGAACACAGATACGCAGTATTTT,CSSSFLKNTDTQYF
TRBD2,TRBJ2-7,TRBV28,-,TGTGCCAGCAGGCGGGAAGGGACTAGCGGCCTATACGAGCAGTACTTC,CASRREGTSGLYEQYF
TRBD1,TRBJ2-5,TRBV12-3/TRBV12-4,few,TGTGCCAGCAGTGGGAACAGGGGTATGGAGACCCAGTACTTC,CASSGNRGMETQYF
-,TRBJ2-3,TRBV5-1,-,TGCGCCAGCAGCTCTAGACGAGTGAGAACCACAGATACGCAGTATTTT,CASSSRRVRTTDTQYF
TRBD1,TRBJ2-5,TRBV28,-,TGTGCCTGCAGGGACACGGGACAGGGTCGCGGTGAGCAGTACTTC,CACRDTGQGRGEQYF
-,TRBJ2-3,TRBV16,many,TGTGCCAGCAGCCAGGACCCGCTGCTCACAGATACGCAGTATTTT,CASSQDPLLTDTQYF
TRBD2,TRBJ2-3,TRBV10-3,-,TGTGCCATCTCACTTGGCGGGAGGGACGCAGATACGCAGTATTTT,CAISLGGRDADTQYF
TRBD1,TRBJ2-2,TRBV6-1,once,TGTGCCACACGGACAGGGTTTATCACCGGGGAGCTGTTTTTT,CATRTGFITGELFF
-,TRBJ2-7,TRBV21-1,-,TGTGCCAGGGAGGAGGGGGGGAGCTCCTACAATGAGCAGTACTTC,CAREEGGSSYNEQYF
TRBD2,TRBJ2-7,TRBV6-2/TRBV6-3,-,TGTGCCAGCAGTTGGCCCGGGACTAGCGGGAGGGGGAGCTCCTACAATGAGCAGTACTTC,CASSWPGTSGRGSSYNEQYF
-,TRBJ2-5,TRBV6-2/TRBV6-3,-,TGTGCCAGCAGTTCCGGGACGCGGCGTTGGCCCCAGTACTTC,CASSSGTRRWPQYF